The 16 T cell receptor beta chains listed next were all sequenced from one sample in a study of post-analysis software for immune sequencing data (dated by TCRdb to between 2014 and 2016). What the research found in general, with its limitations: Several TRBV segments, including TRBV5-6, TRBV5-1 and TRBV20-1, were significantly more frequent in patients than controls.

Their cognate antigens are unknown. Library generation was performed with PCR. TCRdb lists the instrument as Illumina HiSeq 2500. Unique molecular identifiers were incorporated into TCR beta cDNA libraries to reduce PCR and sequencing biases. TCRdb redid the processing of the public reads, applying fastp at Q25 and MiXCR, and retained in-frame beta chains. Rows are unified per CDR3 protein, each entry keeping the most common DNA and genes. The table for this sample lists fewer than 850,000 distinct CDR3 sequences; about 32% of them were counted only once. Clones ranked in the top ten supply around 0.56% of the sample. Sequenced material: blood. The receptors originated from a girl aged 5-17 years with multiple sclerosis.

This clonotype occurred a few times. This chain links TRBV4-1 with TRBJ1-2; D gene ambiguous. The CDR3 is 14 residues long. Trimming shortened V by 0 bases and J by 7 bases, and 12 bases separated the two germline ends. The V gene's germline CDR1 is MGHRA and CDR2 YSYEKL. In nucleotides, the CDR3 is TGCGCCAGCAGCCAAGATCAGGCCTTGGGTGGCTACACCTTC. Amino acids: CASSQDQALGGYTF.

The J gene is TRBJ2-7, the V gene TRBV3-1; 7 bases line up with TRBD1. V trimming: 5 bases; J trimming: 5 bases; junction bases outside the gene matches: 6. The germline V gene has CDR1 LGHDT and CDR2 YNNKEL (reference sequence). The CDR3 is 13 amino acids. CDR3 coding DNA: TGTGCCAGCAGCAACGACAGGGCCAACGAGCAGTACTTC. This codes for CASSNDRANEQYF.

The rearrangement links TRBV10-1 to TRBJ2-7; 7 bases match TRBD2. The V and J ends lost 2 bases and 5 bases, in that order; junction bases with no gene match: 9. This CDR3 region has 15 residues. In germline, CDR1 is WNHNN, CDR2 SYGVQD (reference sequence). The CDR3 loop reads CASSEAGGSSDEQYF. The CDR3, as DNA: TGCGCCAGCAGTGAGGCTGGCGGGAGCAGCGACGAGCAGTACTTC.

The chain employs TRBV15 and TRBJ2-1, with a weak D call TRBD2 (6 bases). The V end lost 0 bases, the J end lost 5 bases, and 20 bases lay between the germline ends. Germline values: CDR1 LNHNV, CDR2 YYDKDF (reference sequence). CDR3 length: 18 amino acids. CDR3 region: CATSRDRVAERLHNEQFF. The CDR3 DNA sequence: TGTGCCACCAGCAGAGATCGGGTAGCGGAAAGACTCCACAATGAGCAGTTCTTC.

This clonotype has a handful of counts. The rearrangement uses TRBV27 and TRBJ2-3; 7 nucleotides match TRBD1. Germline CDR1 MNHEY, CDR2 SMNVEV (reference sequence). V was clipped by 6 bases and J by 2 bases; unmatched bases: 2. This CDR3 comprises 13 residues. The CDR3 spells CASRGQHTDTQYF. In DNA form, the CDR3 reads TGTGCCAGCAGGGGACAGCACACAGATACGCAGTATTTT.

About this clonotype itself: This could be a read error, since a much larger clone is one nucleotide away. The genes are TRBV29-1 and TRBJ2-5, with 10 bases that match TRBD2. This CDR3 is 13 amino acids long. Germline V gene data show CDR1 as SQVTM and CDR2 as ANQGSEA. Written as DNA, the CDR3 is TGCGGCGTTTCAGCGGGAGGGCAAGAGACCCAGTACTTC. Translation gives CGVSAGGQETQYF. The full variable domain, rest sourced from reference TRBV29-1 and TRBJ2-5, is SAVISQKPSRDICQRGTSLTIQCQVDSQVTMMFWYRQQPGQSLTLIATANQGSEATYESGFVIDKFPISRPNLTFSTLTVSNMSPEDSSIYLCGVSAGGQETQYFGPGTRLLVL.

CDR3 sequence reads: CSAVRGVGEAFF. The DNA for the CDR3 is TGCAGCGCTGTGCGGGGGGTAGGGGAAGCTTTCTTT. V and J are TRBV29-1 and TRBJ1-1, with a tentative D call TRBD1 (5 bases). The CDR3 loop spans 12 amino acids. The germline CDR1 and CDR2 sequences are SQVTM and ANQGSEA. Trimming stripped 7 bases from V and 8 bases from J, with 17 bases between.

As to this clonotype: A much larger clone differs from this one at a single base, so this may be a read error. The V call is TRBV5-1, the J call TRBJ2-5, with TRBD1 matching 8 bases. The J call is doubtful: the DNA matches TRBJ2-7 better. In germline, CDR1 is SGHRS, CDR2 YFSETQ. The CDR3 has 13 residues. CDR3 nucleotides: TGCGCCAGCAGCATGGGACAGGCCTACGAGCAGTACTTC. Translated, it gives CASSMGQAYEQYF.

This clonotype was counted at least ten times. The rearrangement links TRBV20-1 to TRBJ2-5; D is perhaps TRBD1 (5 bases). V lost 6 bases, J lost 2 bases, and 10 bases lay in between. The CDR3 sequence is 12 residues long. CDR1 and CDR2 from the germline V gene are DFQATT and SNEGSKA (reference sequence). DNA of the CDR3: TGCAGTGCCCTGGACACTCAAGAGACCCAGTACTTC. Residues: CSALDTQETQYF.

The chain joins TRBV7-2 to TRBJ2-3; D might be TRBD2 (6 bases). CDR1 is SGHTA, CDR2 FQGNSA, per germline. The CDR3 extends over 13 amino acids. V was trimmed by 9 bases and J by 0 bases, leaving 10 bases between them. The DNA for the CDR3 is TGTGCCAGTCCCCTAGCGAGCACAGATACGCAGTATTTT. Its protein product is CASPLASTDTQYF. Together with reference TRBV7-2 and TRBJ2-3, the CDR3 gives the full variable domain: GAGVSQSPSNKVTEKGKDVELRCDPISGHTALYWYRQSLGQGLEFLIYFQGNSAPDKSGLPSDRFSAERTGGSVSTLTIQRTQQEDSAVYLCASPLASTDTQYFGPGTRLTVL.

V and J are TRBV2 and TRBJ1-4; the D is unclear. The germline CDR1 and CDR2 sequences are SNHLY and FYNNEI. Deletions cut 10 bases from V and 4 bases from J, with 19 bases between. CDR3 size: 15 residues. The CDR3 loop reads CATNSNPGGNEKLFF. In DNA form, the CDR3 reads TGTGCCACCAACAGCAATCCGGGCGGTAATGAAAAACTGTTTTTT. Full variable domain (missing parts from reference TRBV2 and TRBJ1-4): EPEVTQTPSHQVTQMGQEVILRCVPISNHLYFYWYRQILGQKVEFLVSFYNNEISEKSEIFDDQFSVERPDGSNFTLKIRSTKLEDSAMYFCATNSNPGGNEKLFFGSGTQLSVL.

This rearrangement joins TRBV4-2 to TRBJ1-5, with 11 bases that match TRBD1. J lost 5 bases, V lost 0 bases, and 9 bases had no gene match. The CDR3 extends over 18 amino acids. CDR1 is LGHNA, CDR2 YNFKEQ, per germline. DNA for the CDR3: TGTGCCAGCAGCCAAGATCCCTGGACAGGGGGCCTGCATCAGCCCCAGCATTTT. Protein: CASSQDPWTGGLHQPQHF.

This clonotype was seen a few times. This chain joins TRBV4-3 and TRBJ2-3; possible D gene TRBD2, 6 bases. Trimming pared 1 base from V and 3 bases from J, leaving 11 bases between. There are 15 residues in the CDR3. Germline values: CDR1 LGHNA, CDR2 YSLEER. The CDR3 coding sequence is TGCGCCAGCAGCCAAGTGGACTACGAAACAGATACGCAGTATTTT. It specifies CASSQVDYETDTQYF.

The chain is built from TRBV29-1 and TRBJ2-4; D remains unclear. The CDR3 consists of 15 residues. Trimming pared 4 bases from V and 8 bases from J, leaving 21 bases between. From germline, CDR1 is SQVTM and CDR2 ANQGSEA. Here the CDR3 DNA reads TGCAGCGTTGGGGTCGCAGGCCCCCCCAGTGACATTCAGTACTTC. Encoded protein: CSVGVAGPPSDIQYF. The whole variable domain, filled in from reference TRBV29-1 and TRBJ2-4, reads SAVISQKPSRDICQRGTSLTIQCQVDSQVTMMFWYRQQPGQSLTLIATANQGSEATYESGFVIDKFPISRPNLTFSTLTVSNMSPEDSSIYLCSVGVAGPPSDIQYFGAGTRLSVL.

Of note for this clonotype: At one end, the junction sequence differs from germline, possibly due to a read error. This sequence joins TRBV5-1 and TRBJ2-5; 8 positions agree with TRBD1. This CDR3 comprises 15 residues. The germline gives CDR1 SGHRS, CDR2 YFSETQ. CDR3 in amino acids: CAGSFPTGGQETQYF. CDR3 DNA: TGCGCCGGCAGCTTCCCAACAGGGGGCCAAGAGACCCAGTACTTC.

The V call is TRBV24-1, the J call TRBJ2-5; TRBD1 agrees at 8 bases. The V and J ends lost 5 bases and 2 bases, in that order; junction bases with no gene match: 6. From germline, CDR1 is KGHDR and CDR2 SFDVKD. The CDR3 loop spans 15 amino acids. The CDR3 loop reads CATSAGTGGQETQYF. The CDR3 nucleotides are TGTGCCACCAGTGCCGGGACAGGAGGGCAAGAGACCCAGTACTTC.